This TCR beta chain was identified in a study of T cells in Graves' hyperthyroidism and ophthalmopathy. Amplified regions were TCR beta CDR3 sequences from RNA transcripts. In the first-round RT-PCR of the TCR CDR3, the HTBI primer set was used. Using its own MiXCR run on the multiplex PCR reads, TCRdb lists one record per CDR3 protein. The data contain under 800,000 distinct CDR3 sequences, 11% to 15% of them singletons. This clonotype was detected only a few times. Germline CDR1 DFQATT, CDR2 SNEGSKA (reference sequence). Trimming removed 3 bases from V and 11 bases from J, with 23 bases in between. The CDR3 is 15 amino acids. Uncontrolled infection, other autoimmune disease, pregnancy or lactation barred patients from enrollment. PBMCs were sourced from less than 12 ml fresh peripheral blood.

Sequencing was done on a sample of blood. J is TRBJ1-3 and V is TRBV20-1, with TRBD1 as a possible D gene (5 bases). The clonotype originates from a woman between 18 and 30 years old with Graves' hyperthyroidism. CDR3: CSARTTQGSIGAIYF. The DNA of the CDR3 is TGCAGTGCTAGGACCACCCAGGGTTCCATTGGCGCCATATATTTT.